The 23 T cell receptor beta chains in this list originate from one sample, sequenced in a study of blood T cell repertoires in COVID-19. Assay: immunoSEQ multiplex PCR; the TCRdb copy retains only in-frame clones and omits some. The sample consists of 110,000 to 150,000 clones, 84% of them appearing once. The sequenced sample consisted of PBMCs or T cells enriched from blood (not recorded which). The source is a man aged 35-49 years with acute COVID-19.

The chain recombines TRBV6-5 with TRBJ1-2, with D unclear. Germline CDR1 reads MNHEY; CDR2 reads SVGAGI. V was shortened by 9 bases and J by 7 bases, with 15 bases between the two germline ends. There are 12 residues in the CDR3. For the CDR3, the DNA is TGTGCCAGTTTGTGGGGAGTAGGTGGCTACACCTTC. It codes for CASLWGVGGYTF.

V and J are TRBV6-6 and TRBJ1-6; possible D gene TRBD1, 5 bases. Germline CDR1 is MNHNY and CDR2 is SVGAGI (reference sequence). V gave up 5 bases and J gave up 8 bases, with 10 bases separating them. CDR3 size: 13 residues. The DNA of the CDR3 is TGTGCCAGCAGTACAGACAGTGATTCACCCCTCCACTTT. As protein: CASSTDSDSPLHF.

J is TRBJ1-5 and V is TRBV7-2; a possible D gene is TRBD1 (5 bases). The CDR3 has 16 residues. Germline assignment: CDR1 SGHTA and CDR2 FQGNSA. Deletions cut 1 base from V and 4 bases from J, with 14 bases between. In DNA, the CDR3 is TGTGCCAGCAGCTTAGGACAAAGGGGTTTAAATCAGCCCCAGCATTTT. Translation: CASSLGQRGLNQPQHF. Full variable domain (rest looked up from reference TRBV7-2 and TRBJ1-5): GAGVSQSPSNKVTEKGKDVELRCDPISGHTALYWYRQSLGQGLEFLIYFQGNSAPDKSGLPSDRFSAERTGGSVSTLTIQRTQQEDSAVYLCASSLGQRGLNQPQHFGDGTRLSIL.

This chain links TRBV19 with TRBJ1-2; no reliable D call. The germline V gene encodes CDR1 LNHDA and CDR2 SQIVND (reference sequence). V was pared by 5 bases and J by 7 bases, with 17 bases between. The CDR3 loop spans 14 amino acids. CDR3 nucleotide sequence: TGTGCCAGTAGTCCCTTGTGGCAGGCGGGTGGCTACACCTTC. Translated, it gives CASSPLWQAGGYTF.

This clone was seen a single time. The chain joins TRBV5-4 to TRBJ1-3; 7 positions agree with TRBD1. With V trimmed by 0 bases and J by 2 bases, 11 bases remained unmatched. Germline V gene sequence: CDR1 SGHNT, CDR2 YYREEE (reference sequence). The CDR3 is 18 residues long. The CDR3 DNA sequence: TGTGCCAGCAGCTTGGAACCCATTTCGACAGGGACTGGAAACACCATATATTTT. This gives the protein CASSLEPISTGTGNTIYF.

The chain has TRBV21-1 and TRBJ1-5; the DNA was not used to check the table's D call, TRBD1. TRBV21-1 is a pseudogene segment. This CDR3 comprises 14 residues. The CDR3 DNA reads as TGTGCCAGCAGCGCATGGACAGGGGGCAACCCCCAGCATTTT. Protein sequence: CASSAWTGGNPQHF.

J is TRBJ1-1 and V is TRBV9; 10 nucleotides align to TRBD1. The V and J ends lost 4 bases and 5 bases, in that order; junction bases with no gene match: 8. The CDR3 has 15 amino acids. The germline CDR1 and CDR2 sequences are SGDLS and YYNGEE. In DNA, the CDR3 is TGTGCCAGCAGCACCCAGACAGGGGGCGGTACTGAAGCTTTCTTT. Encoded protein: CASSTQTGGGTEAFF.

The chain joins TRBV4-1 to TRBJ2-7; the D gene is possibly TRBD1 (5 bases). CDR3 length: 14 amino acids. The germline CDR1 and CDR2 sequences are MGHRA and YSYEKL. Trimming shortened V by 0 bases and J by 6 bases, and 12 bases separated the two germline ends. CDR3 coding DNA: TGCGCCAGCAGCCAAGATCTGGCCAGGGTCGAGCAGTACTTC. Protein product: CASSQDLARVEQYF.

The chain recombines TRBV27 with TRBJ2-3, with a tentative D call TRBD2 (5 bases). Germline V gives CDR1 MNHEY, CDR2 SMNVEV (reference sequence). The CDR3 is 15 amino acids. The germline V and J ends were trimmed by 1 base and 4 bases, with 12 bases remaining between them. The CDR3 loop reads CASSLLGTGADTQYF. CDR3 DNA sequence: TGTGCCAGCAGTTTATTGGGTACCGGGGCAGATACGCAGTATTTT.

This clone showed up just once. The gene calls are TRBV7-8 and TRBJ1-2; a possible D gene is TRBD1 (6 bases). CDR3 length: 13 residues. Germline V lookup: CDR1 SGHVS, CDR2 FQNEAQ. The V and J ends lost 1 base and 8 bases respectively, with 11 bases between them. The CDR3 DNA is TGTGCCAGCAGCTTAGGACAGGTTATCGGCTACACCTTC. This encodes CASSLGQVIGYTF.

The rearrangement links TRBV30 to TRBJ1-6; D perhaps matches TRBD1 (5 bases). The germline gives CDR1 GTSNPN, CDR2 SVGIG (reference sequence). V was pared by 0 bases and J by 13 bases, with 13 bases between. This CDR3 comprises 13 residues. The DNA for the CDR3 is TGTGCCTGGAGTGTTCCCGGGGGTTGGCCCCTCCACTTT. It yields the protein CAWSVPGGWPLHF.

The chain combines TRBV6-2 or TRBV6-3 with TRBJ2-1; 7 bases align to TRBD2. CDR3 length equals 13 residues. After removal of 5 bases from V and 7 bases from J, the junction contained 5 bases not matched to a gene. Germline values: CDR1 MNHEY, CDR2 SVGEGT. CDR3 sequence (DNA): TGTGCCAGCAGTCTAGCGGAGAGGAATGAGCAGTTCTTC. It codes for CASSLAERNEQFF.

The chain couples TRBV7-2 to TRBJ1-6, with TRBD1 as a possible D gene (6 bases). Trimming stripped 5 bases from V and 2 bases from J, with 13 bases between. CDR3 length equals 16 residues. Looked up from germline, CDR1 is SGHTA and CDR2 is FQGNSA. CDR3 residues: CASSPESGAYNSPLHF. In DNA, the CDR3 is TGTGCCAGCAGCCCCGAATCAGGGGCCTATAATTCACCCCTCCACTTT.

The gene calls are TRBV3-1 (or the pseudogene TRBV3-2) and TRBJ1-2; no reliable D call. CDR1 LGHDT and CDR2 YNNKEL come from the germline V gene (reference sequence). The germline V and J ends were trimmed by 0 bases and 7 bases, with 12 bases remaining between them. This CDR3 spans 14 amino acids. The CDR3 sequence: CASSQDVASGGYTF. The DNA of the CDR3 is TGTGCCAGCAGCCAAGATGTGGCATCGGGTGGCTACACCTTC.

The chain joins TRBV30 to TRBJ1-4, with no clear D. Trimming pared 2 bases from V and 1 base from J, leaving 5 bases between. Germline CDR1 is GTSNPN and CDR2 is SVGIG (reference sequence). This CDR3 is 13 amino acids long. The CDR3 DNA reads TGTGCCTGGAGTTCAGAAACTAATGAAAAACTGTTTTTT. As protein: CAWSSETNEKLFF.

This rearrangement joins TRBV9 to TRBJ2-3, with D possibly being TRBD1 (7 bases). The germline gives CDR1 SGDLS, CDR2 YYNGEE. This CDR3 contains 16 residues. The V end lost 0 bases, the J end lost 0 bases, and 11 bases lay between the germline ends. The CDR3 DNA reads TGTGCCAGCAGCGTAGAGGGGGCGGGAAGCACAGATACGCAGTATTTT. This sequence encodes CASSVEGAGSTDTQYF.

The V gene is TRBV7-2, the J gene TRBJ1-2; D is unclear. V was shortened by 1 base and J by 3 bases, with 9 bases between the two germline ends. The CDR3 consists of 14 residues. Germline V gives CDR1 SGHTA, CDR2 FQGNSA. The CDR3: CASSLGARDYGYTF. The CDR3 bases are TGTGCCAGCAGCTTAGGGGCGAGGGACTATGGCTACACCTTC.

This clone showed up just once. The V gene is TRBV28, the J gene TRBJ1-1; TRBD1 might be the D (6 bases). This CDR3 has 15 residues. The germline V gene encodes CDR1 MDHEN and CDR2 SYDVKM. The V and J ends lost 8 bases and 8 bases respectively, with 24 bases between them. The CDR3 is CASSAQRDILLEAFF. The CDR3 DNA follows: TGTGCCAGCTCCGCACAGCGGGACATTTTATTAGAAGCTTTCTTT.

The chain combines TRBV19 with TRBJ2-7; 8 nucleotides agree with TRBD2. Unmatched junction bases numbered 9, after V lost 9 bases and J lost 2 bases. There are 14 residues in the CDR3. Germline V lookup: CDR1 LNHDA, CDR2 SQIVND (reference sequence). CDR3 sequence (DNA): TGTGCCAGCCACAAAAGCGGGAGAGCCTACGAGCAGTACTTC. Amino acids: CASHKSGRAYEQYF.

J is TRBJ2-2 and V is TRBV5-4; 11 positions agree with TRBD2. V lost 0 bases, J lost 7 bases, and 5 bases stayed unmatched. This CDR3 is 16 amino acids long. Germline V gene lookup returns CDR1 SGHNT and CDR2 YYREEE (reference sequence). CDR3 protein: CASSLDRSGRGGELFF. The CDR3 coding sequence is TGTGCCAGCAGCTTGGATCGTAGCGGGAGGGGCGGGGAGCTGTTTTTT.

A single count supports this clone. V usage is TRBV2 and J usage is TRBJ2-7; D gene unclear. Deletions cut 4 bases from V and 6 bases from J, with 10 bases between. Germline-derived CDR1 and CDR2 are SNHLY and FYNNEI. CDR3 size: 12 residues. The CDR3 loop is CASSGLSREQYF. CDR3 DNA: TGTGCCAGCAGTGGGCTCTCCCGCGAGCAGTACTTC.

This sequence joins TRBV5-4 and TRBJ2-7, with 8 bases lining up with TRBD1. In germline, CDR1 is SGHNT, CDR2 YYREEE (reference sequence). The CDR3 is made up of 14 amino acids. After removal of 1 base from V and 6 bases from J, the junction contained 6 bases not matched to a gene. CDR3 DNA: TGTGCCAGCAGCTTGTCCAGGGGGCTCTCCGAGCAGTACTTC. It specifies CASSLSRGLSEQYF.

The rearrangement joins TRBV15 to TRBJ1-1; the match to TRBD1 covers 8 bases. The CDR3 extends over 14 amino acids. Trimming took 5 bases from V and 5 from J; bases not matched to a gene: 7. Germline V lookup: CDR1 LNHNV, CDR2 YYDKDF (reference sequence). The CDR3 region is CATSYHQGATEAFF. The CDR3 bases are TGTGCCACCAGCTACCATCAGGGGGCAACTGAAGCTTTCTTT.